The entry below describes one TCR beta chain. The antigen remains unidentified. The CDR3 is 15 amino acids. Germline V gives CDR1 SNHLY, CDR2 FYNNEI. The ends lost 5 bases at V and 3 bases at J; junction bases unmatched: 7. Libraries were prepared by immunoSEQ multiplex PCR; TCRdb keeps only in-frame clonotypes and omits some of them. This table holds 150,000 or so clones, 80% to 95% found once. This sample was taken from a study of T cell responses to AZD1222 COVID-19 vaccine. Study results and limitations: Among AZD1222 vaccinees, only six were seropositive at baseline. Unmutated regions of variants are reportedly targeted by nearly half of spike-specific TCRs. A rise in Spike-specific TCR breadth and depth followed two AZD1222 doses. Most donors were white British, females outnumbered males, and clonal diversity was possibly underestimated.

This sample comprised peripheral blood, obtained on day 0 of AZD1222 vaccination. This sequence joins TRBV2 and TRBJ2-3; 8 bases agree with TRBD2. The TCR sequence derives from an adult in good health. The CDR3 reads CASSSDGGATDTQYF. The CDR3 DNA follows: TGTGCCAGCAGTTCCGACGGGGGGGCGACAGATACGCAGTATTTT.